This T cell receptor beta chain derives from a study of long-term antiretroviral therapy in people with HIV (dated by TCRdb to 2021 to 2024). Turning to the overall study: Collection of the earliest samples took place about a decade ahead of the 2015 WHO recommendation for immediate ART, at a time when ART was typically delayed until CD4 counts fell. This retrospective serial study examined whether starting ART and sustained HIV suppression were associated with changes in the composition and diversity of the TRB repertoire in peripheral blood. A total of 192 cryopreserved PBMC samples were contributed to the cohort by 30 adults with confirmed HIV infection, with samples collected serially over a mean of about 6 years (range 1-12). About 35% of the 30 participants with HIV were female. No cross-contamination during QIAcube processing turned up in test extractions that ran a monoclonal T-cell line alongside more than 30 polyclonal samples. The paper's findings and limits, for the study overall: The repertoire was dominated across all time points by expanded TRB clones identified before ART initiation, although this dominance was seen to fluctuate and to decrease in many PLHIV after ART. Limited PBMC availability meant only the TCR beta chain was sequenced, without alpha chain pairing. ART initiation was associated with a significant increase in TRB diversity, but diversity stayed significantly below transplant donor controls even after long-term ART. No data were available on ART adherence, viral resistance or therapy changes, limiting inferences about post-ART repertoire changes. CDR3 length ranges in HIV repertoires were narrower than in controls, and network structure suggested an antigen-experienced repertoire with only a slight naive shift after ART. Samples dated from the mid-2000s to the late 2010s, and the ART regimens used may be less effective than current ones. Because pre-ART samples had limited cell numbers, unsorted PBMC were profiled rather than sorted CD4+ and CD8+ T cells.

V is pared back by 0 bases and J by 4 bases, with 18 bases lying between the germline termini. Based on the germline V gene, the CDR1 and CDR2 sequences are MGHRA and YSYEKL. The CDR3 covers 17 residues, taking in both the cysteine and the phenylalanine. Only the CDR3 portion is preserved as DNA: 51 bases, with reading frame beginning at the first base. To be included, a participant needed at least one PBMC sample from before ART initiation plus at least two post-ART samples. All participants with HIV were treated in the United States of America. Before DNA extraction, cryopreserved samples of about 0.95-11 million PBMC were thawed and then washed. At the time of the earliest PBMC sample, participants with HIV were aged between roughly 23 and 60 years. PBMC samples were contributed by each participant from 1-4 timepoints before ART initiation and 2-8 timepoints after ART initiation, with a median of 7 samples. For every participant, serial HIV viral load, CD4+ T-cell count, ART history and demographic data were obtained. Using a Qiagen kit on a QIAcube, genomic DNA was extracted from unsorted PBMC, with samples processed in batches of 12.

The immunoSEQ hsTCRB v3.0 assay was used at survey level resolution for TRB variable region sequencing. TRB sequencing targeted a depth of about 40,000-50,000 T-cell genomes per sample. An Illumina MiSeq with a v3 150-cycle kit was used to sequence the pooled TRB libraries. Processing in the source paper ran as follows. Repertoire analysis was performed in R inside a reproducible Nextflow workflow that covered QC, data transformation and analysis. LymphoSeq2, an R package for AIRR-Seq data exploration, was used to implement custom analyses. Several samples that yielded fewer than 5000 total TRB sequences were excluded, so that approximately 200 HIV repertoires were analyzed. Among the roughly 200 retained HIV repertoires, 55 to 60 were collected before ART initiation and around 130 after ART initiation. Each repertoire was downsampled to 5000 TRB nucleotide sequences, and summary statistics were averaged across 100 downsampling iterations. TRB sequences were retained for analysis only if CDR3 regions of at least seven amino acids were present. Diversity was assessed using a clonality score derived from Shannon entropy and using the Gini coefficient. In the repertoire networks, any two of the top 5000 CDR3 amino acid sequences were linked whenever the two sequences differed by an edit distance of one. For TRB CDR3 amino acid sequences, GLIPH2 was used to predict antigen specificity groups and MHC restriction. To flag known associations with CMV, EBV, HIV or tissue antigens, CDR3 amino acid sequences were compared against VDJdb and McPAS-TCR. Pre-ART, post-ART and control groups were compared with Wilcoxon signed-rank tests and Holm-Bonferroni correction. Here the immuneACCESS table is served through TCRdb, limited to in-frame sequences with V and J called. Missing clones are a known gap in these copies; in checked studies unresolved V genes cover under half, and the rest lacks a known reason. V and J calls and clone size are those listed in that table; D and trimming were worked out from the DNA. The sample has around 29,000 clones on record, 80% of them singletons. Approximately 7.8% of the sample rests with the top ten.

As for this clone: The antigen this receptor binds is unknown. Base qualities are not at hand, and no much larger clone is one base apart.

This receptor was identified in a man between 40 and 49 years old with HIV. Recombination linked TRBV4-1 to TRBJ2-5; TRBD2 is a weak D gene call, 7 bases matching. The sample consisted of unsorted PBMCs, taken 0.3 years after starting antiretroviral therapy. The DNA sequence is given as TGCGCCAGCAGCCAAGAGGATCGAGGGGGGGCTCGAGAGACCCAGTACTTC. It encodes CASSQEDRGGARETQYF.